Presented here are 13 T cell receptor beta chains from one specimen sequenced in a study of monozygotic twins with inflammatory bowel disease. TCRdb reprocessed the 5' RACE reads and reports one entry per CDR3 protein, with no DNA. The sample table sets out 120,000 to 150,000 distinct CDR3 sequences. Source material: blood. These receptors all come from a human donor with ulcerative colitis or Crohn's disease, or a healthy co-twin of an affected twin (not recorded which).

The chain recombines TRBV4-3 with TRBJ2-7. CDR1 is LGHNA and CDR2 is YSLEER in the germline V gene. The length of the CDR3 is 15 residues. Here the CDR3 reads CASSVGVKEAYEQYF.

The J gene is TRBJ2-1, the V gene TRBV19; TCRdb gives TRBD1 as the D gene, but with no DNA this cannot be confirmed. There are 16 residues in the CDR3. The germline V gene has CDR1 LNHDA and CDR2 SQIVND (reference sequence). The CDR3 loop is CASSWVPENTYNEQFF.

The rearrangement joins TRBV9 to TRBJ1-1; TCRdb's assignment of TRBD1 cannot be checked, as there is no DNA. Germline values: CDR1 SGDLS, CDR2 YYNGEE. The CDR3 loop spans 13 amino acids. The CDR3 sequence: CASSVGLSTEAFF. Looking up the rest from reference TRBV9 and TRBJ1-1 gives the full variable domain: DSGVTQTPKHLITATGQRVTLRCSPRSGDLSVYWYQQSLDQGLQFLIQYYNGEERAKGNILERFSAQQFPDLHSELNLSSLELGDSALYFCASSVGLSTEAFFGQGTRLTVV.

The chain links TRBV6-2 or TRBV6-3 to TRBJ2-1; TCRdb proposes TRBD2, but this gene call is untestable without DNA. The CDR3 consists of 16 residues. CDR1 is MNHEY and CDR2 is SVGEGT in the germline V gene. This chain's CDR3 is CASSPLLAGVYNEQFF.

This rearrangement joins TRBV6-5 to TRBJ2-7; TCRdb's D gene call, TRBD1, goes unchecked for lack of DNA. Germline loops: CDR1 MNHEY, CDR2 SVGAGI. CDR3 length: 15 residues. The CDR3 protein is CASSYRGTGSYEQYF.

The chain has TRBV11-2 and TRBJ1-1. There are 15 residues in the CDR3. The germline V gene encodes CDR1 SGHAT and CDR2 FQNNGV. CDR3 protein: CASSLDRAGGYEAFF.

V usage is TRBV11-3 and J usage is TRBJ2-6. The germline V gene encodes CDR1 SGHNT and CDR2 YENEEA. This CDR3 spans 14 amino acids. The chain's CDR3 is CASSPTSGANVLTF.

The chain links TRBV29-1 to TRBJ1-2. From germline, CDR1 is SQVTM and CDR2 ANQGSEA. CDR3 length equals 14 residues. CDR3 amino acids: CSVEDLGAHYGYTF.

The rearrangement joins TRBV5-4 to TRBJ2-2. Germline assignment: CDR1 SGHNT and CDR2 YYREEE (reference sequence). The CDR3 extends over 15 amino acids. The CDR3 loop reads CVSSLVGENTGELFF.

The chain links TRBV7-2 to TRBJ2-1. Germline CDR1 and CDR2: SGHTA and FQGNSA. CDR3 length equals 16 residues. The CDR3 sequence is CASSFEIRVVHNEQFF.

The chain joins TRBV18 to TRBJ2-7. The CDR3 is 16 amino acids. Germline CDR1 KGHSH, CDR2 LQKENI. The CDR3 reads CASSPPNGLLDYEQYF.

The chain links TRBV29-1 to TRBJ2-1; the TCRdb D gene call, TRBD2, has no DNA to confirm it. The CDR3 length is 19 residues. Germline V CDR1 and CDR2: SQVTM, ANQGSEA. This CDR3 reads CSVLVPTSGGRTVYNEQFF.

The CDR3 region is CASRPDISGDIGFKIF. The chain carries TRBV5-1 and TRBJ2-1; TCRdb selects TRBD2, and the lack of DNA leaves this call unchecked. The CDR3 has 16 amino acids. The germline V gene encodes CDR1 SGHRS and CDR2 YFSETQ.